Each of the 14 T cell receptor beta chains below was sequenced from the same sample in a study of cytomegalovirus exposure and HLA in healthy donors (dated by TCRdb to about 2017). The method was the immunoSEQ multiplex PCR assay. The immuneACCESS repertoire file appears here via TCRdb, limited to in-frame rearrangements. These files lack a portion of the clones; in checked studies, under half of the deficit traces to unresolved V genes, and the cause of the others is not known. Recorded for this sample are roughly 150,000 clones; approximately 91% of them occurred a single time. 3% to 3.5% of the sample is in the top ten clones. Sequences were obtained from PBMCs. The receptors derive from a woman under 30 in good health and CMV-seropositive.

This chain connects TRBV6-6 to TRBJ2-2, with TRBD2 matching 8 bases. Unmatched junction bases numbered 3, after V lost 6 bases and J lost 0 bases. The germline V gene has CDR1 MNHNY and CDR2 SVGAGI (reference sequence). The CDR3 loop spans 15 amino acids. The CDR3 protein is CASSELAANTGELFF. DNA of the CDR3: TGTGCCAGCAGCGAACTAGCGGCGAACACCGGGGAGCTGTTTTTT.

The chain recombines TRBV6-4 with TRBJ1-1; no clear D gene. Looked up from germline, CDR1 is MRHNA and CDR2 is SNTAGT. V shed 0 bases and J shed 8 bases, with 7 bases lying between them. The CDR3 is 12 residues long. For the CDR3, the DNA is TGTGCCAGCAGTGACTCCGAGGGCGAAGCTTTCTTT. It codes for CASSDSEGEAFF.

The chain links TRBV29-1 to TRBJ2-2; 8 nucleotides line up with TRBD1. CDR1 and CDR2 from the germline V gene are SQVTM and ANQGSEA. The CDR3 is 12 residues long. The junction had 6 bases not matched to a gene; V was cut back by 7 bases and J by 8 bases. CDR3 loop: CSGGQGMGELFF. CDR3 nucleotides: TGCAGCGGCGGACAGGGAATGGGGGAGCTGTTTTTT.

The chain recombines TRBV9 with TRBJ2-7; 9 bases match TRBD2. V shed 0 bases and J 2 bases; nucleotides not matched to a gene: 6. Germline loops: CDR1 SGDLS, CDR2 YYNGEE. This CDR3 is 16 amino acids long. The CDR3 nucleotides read TGTGCCAGCAGCGTAGCTGGCGCGGGAGGGCCCTACGAGCAGTACTTC. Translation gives CASSVAGAGGPYEQYF.

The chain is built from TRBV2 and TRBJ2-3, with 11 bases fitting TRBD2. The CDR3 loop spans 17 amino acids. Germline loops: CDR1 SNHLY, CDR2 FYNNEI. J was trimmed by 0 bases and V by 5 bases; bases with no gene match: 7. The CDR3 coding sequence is TGTGCCAGCAGTTTACCGGGACTAGCGGCTAGCACAGATACGCAGTATTTT. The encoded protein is CASSLPGLAASTDTQYF.

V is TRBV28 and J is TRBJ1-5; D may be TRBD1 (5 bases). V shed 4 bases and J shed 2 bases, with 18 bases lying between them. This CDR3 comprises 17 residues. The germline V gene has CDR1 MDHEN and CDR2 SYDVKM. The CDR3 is CASSSDAAGRGNQPQHF. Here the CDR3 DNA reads TGTGCCAGCAGTTCTGACGCAGCGGGGCGGGGCAATCAGCCCCAGCATTTT.

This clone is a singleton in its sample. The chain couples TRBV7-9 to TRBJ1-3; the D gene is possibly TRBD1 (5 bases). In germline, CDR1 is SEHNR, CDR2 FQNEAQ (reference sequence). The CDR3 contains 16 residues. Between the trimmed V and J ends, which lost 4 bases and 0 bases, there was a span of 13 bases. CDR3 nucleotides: TGTGCCAGCAGCTCCGGGACGGGAGTCTCTGGAAACACCATATATTTT. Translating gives CASSSGTGVSGNTIYF.

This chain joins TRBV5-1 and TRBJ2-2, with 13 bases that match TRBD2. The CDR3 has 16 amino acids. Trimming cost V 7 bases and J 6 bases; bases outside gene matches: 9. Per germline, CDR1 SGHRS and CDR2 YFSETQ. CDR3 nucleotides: TGCGCCAGCTTCGGACTAGCGGGAGAGGAGGCCGGGGAGCTGTTTTTT. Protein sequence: CASFGLAGEEAGELFF.

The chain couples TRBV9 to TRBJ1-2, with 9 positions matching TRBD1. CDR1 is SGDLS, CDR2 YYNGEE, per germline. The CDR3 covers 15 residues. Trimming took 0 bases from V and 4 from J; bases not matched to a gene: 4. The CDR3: CASSVDPTGGYGYTF. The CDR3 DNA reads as TGTGCCAGCAGCGTAGACCCGACAGGGGGCTATGGCTACACCTTC.

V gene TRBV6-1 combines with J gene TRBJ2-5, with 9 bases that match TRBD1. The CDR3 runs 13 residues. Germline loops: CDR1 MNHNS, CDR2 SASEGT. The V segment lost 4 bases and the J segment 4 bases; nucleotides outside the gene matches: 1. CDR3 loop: CASSGTGVETQYF. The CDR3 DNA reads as TGTGCCAGCAGTGGGACAGGGGTAGAGACCCAGTACTTC.

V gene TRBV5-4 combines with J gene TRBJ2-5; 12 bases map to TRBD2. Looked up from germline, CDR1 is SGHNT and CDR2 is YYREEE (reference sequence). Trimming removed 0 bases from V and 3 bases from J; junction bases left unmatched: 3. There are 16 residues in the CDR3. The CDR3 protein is CASSLAPSGREETQYF. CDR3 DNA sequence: TGTGCCAGCAGCTTGGCCCCTAGCGGGAGGGAAGAGACCCAGTACTTC.

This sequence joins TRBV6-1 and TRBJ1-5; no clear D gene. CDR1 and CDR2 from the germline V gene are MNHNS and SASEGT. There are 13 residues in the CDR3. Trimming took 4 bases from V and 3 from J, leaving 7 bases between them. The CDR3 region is CASSVQVNQPQHF. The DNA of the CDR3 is TGTGCCAGCAGTGTGCAGGTCAATCAGCCCCAGCATTTT.

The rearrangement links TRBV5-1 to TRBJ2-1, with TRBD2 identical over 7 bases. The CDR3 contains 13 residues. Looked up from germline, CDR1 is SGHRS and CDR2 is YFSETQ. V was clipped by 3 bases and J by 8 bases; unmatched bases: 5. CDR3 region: CASSWGGRDEQFF. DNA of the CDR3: TGCGCCAGCAGCTGGGGAGGGAGGGATGAGCAGTTCTTC. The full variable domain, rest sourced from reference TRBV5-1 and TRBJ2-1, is KAGVTQTPRYLIKTRGQQVTLSCSPISGHRSVSWYQQTPGQGLQFLFEYFSETQRNKGNFPGRFSGRQFSNSRSEMNVSTLELGDSALYLCASSWGGRDEQFFGPGTRLTVL.

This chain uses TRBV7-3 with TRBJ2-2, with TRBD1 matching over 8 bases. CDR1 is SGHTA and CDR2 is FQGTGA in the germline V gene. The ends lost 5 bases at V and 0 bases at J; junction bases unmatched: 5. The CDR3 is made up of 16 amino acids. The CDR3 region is CASSRGQGANTGELFF. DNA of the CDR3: TGTGCCAGCAGCCGCGGACAGGGCGCGAACACCGGGGAGCTGTTTTTT.